Following are 32 T cell receptor beta chains from one sample sequenced in a study of blood T cell repertoires in COVID-19. Here immunoSEQ multiplex PCR was the method, and the copy in TCRdb shows in-frame clones only, minus some. The table has approximately 200,000 clones, 65% to 90% seen once. The material sequenced was peripheral blood. Receptors originate from a woman aged 45-60 years with acute or convalescent COVID-19.

This clone occurred a few times. This sequence joins TRBV28 and TRBJ1-2, with unresolved D. The germline V and J ends were trimmed by 10 bases and 3 bases, with 6 bases remaining between them. Germline loops: CDR1 MDHEN, CDR2 SYDVKM. This CDR3 spans 10 amino acids. The CDR3 nucleotides are TGTGCCACCGGGGACTATGGCTACACCTTC. Translating it yields CATGDYGYTF.

The chain couples TRBV28 to TRBJ1-2; maybe TRBD1 (6 bases). V was cut by 6 bases and J by 3 bases, with 17 bases left in between. The CDR3 totals 15 residues. Germline lookup yields CDR1 MDHEN and CDR2 SYDVKM. CDR3 loop: CASSRLRQADYGYTF. CDR3 bases: TGTGCCAGCAGCCGGCTCCGACAGGCTGACTATGGCTACACCTTC.

The rearrangement uses TRBV2 and TRBJ2-2; D is ambiguous. Germline loops: CDR1 SNHLY, CDR2 FYNNEI. CDR3 length equals 12 residues. V lost 7 bases to trimming and J lost 6 bases, with 9 bases between them. CDR3 bases: TGTGCCAGCACTCTAGACCCCGGGGAGCTGTTTTTT. Protein: CASTLDPGELFF.

Only one count was recorded for this clone. This chain connects TRBV10-2 to TRBJ1-2, with no clear D. The ends were cut back, 2 bases at V and 6 bases at J, with 10 bases in the middle. There are 13 residues in the CDR3. Germline CDR1 is WSHSY and CDR2 is SAAADI. CDR3 sequence reads: CASSEGRRDGYTF. The CDR3 nucleotides are TGCGCCAGCAGTGAGGGCCGGAGAGATGGCTACACCTTC.

This chain links TRBV5-4 with TRBJ1-2; 10 nucleotides line up with TRBD1. CDR3 length: 16 amino acids. V was clipped by 5 bases and J by 1 base; unmatched bases: 8. Germline loops: CDR1 SGHNT, CDR2 YYREEE (reference sequence). CDR3 protein: CASRPGTGAGNYGYTF. CDR3 in DNA: TGTGCCAGCAGGCCCGGGACAGGGGCTGGTAACTATGGCTACACCTTC.

The chain combines TRBV5-4 with TRBJ1-1; 9 bases are a match to TRBD1. J was trimmed by 7 bases and V by 0 bases; bases with no gene match: 7. Germline CDR1 is SGHNT and CDR2 is YYREEE (reference sequence). This CDR3 is 15 amino acids long. The CDR3 reads CASSLGTGDTIEAFF. The CDR3 region has the DNA TGTGCCAGCAGCTTGGGGACAGGGGATACGATTGAAGCTTTCTTT.

This clone showed up just a few times. V gene TRBV10-3 combines with J gene TRBJ1-3; D perhaps matches TRBD1 (5 bases). V shed 5 bases and J shed 4 bases, with 9 bases lying between them. The CDR3 extends over 13 amino acids. Germline CDR1 is ENHRY and CDR2 is SYGVKD. The CDR3 DNA sequence: TGTGCCATCAGTTCAGGGATCGGAAACACCATATATTTT. It is translated as CAISSGIGNTIYF.

This clone was counted only a few times. The V gene is TRBV7-8, the J gene TRBJ1-3, with a possible D match to TRBD1 (6 bases). V was clipped by 5 bases and J by 3 bases, with 17 bases between them. From germline, CDR1 is SGHVS and CDR2 FQNEAQ. This CDR3 is built from 16 residues. The CDR3 DNA is TGTGCCAGCAGCCCGTCGACAGGCTCTTTTGGAAACACCATATATTTT. Amino acids: CASSPSTGSFGNTIYF. The full variable domain, completed using reference TRBV7-8 and TRBJ1-3, is GAGVSQSPRYKVAKRGQDVALRCDPISGHVSLFWYQQALGQGPEFLTYFQNEAQLDKSGLPSDRFFAERPEGSVSTLKIQRTQQEDSAVYLCASSPSTGSFGNTIYFGEGSWLTVV.

Only a few counts were recorded for this clone. This chain joins TRBV20-1 and TRBJ1-3; 7 bases agree with TRBD1. Germline values: CDR1 DFQATT, CDR2 SNEGSKA (reference sequence). The CDR3 extends over 13 amino acids. V was pared by 3 bases and J by 4 bases, with 3 bases of the junction left unmatched. The CDR3 DNA is TGCAGTGCTAGTACAGGGGCAGGAAACACCATATATTTT. It is translated as CSASTGAGNTIYF.

V is TRBV19 and J is TRBJ2-3; TRBD1 aligns across 7 bases. The CDR3 extends over 15 amino acids. Germline assignment: CDR1 LNHDA and CDR2 SQIVND (reference sequence). Losses at the gene ends were 6 bases for V and 4 bases for J; bases not matched to a gene: 10. CDR3 in amino acids: CASREGDRSADTQYF. The CDR3 DNA reads as TGTGCCAGTAGAGAAGGGGACAGATCGGCAGATACGCAGTATTTT.

This clone has more than one count but fewer than ten. The rearrangement joins TRBV9 to TRBJ1-1; 7 bases are a match to TRBD1. This CDR3 is built from 12 residues. The germline V gene has CDR1 SGDLS and CDR2 YYNGEE. The J segment lost 10 bases and the V segment lost 3 bases, leaving 6 bases of the junction unmatched. The CDR3 DNA follows: TGTGCCAGCAGCGAACAAAGGGGGCGAGCTTTCTTT. Residues: CASSEQRGRAFF.

This clone has just one count. The rearrangement links TRBV28 to TRBJ2-7; D might be TRBD1 (5 bases). Trimming shortened V by 0 bases and J by 2 bases, and 17 bases separated the two germline ends. Germline-derived CDR1 and CDR2 are MDHEN and SYDVKM. The CDR3 has 17 amino acids. Here the CDR3 reads CASSLWVGAGRTYEQYF. The CDR3 nucleotides are TGTGCCAGCAGTTTATGGGTAGGGGCAGGGCGAACCTACGAGCAGTACTTC.

The J gene is TRBJ2-3, the V gene TRBV2; 7 nucleotides line up with TRBD1. The germline V gene has CDR1 SNHLY and CDR2 FYNNEI. The CDR3 length is 15 residues. With V trimmed by 2 bases and J by 4 bases, 6 bases remained unmatched. Here the CDR3 reads CASSERQGAADTQYF. The CDR3, as DNA: TGTGCCAGCAGTGAACGACAGGGTGCGGCAGATACGCAGTATTTT. The full variable domain, completed using reference TRBV2 and TRBJ2-3, is EPEVTQTPSHQVTQMGQEVILRCVPISNHLYFYWYRQILGQKVEFLVSFYNNEISEKSEIFDDQFSVERPDGSNFTLKIRSTKLEDSAMYFCASSERQGAADTQYFGPGTRLTVL.

The chain combines TRBV14 with TRBJ2-3; perhaps TRBD2 as D (6 bases). CDR3 length: 17 amino acids. Germline V lookup: CDR1 SGHDN, CDR2 FVKESK. Trimming took off 3 bases at V and 0 bases at J, with 16 bases between the two ends. Here the CDR3 reads CASSQGGRPRSTDTQYF. As DNA, the CDR3 is TGTGCCAGCAGCCAGGGAGGACGGCCAAGAAGCACAGATACGCAGTATTTT.

The rearrangement links TRBV7-2 to TRBJ1-5; 7 bases line up with TRBD1. Germline lookup yields CDR1 SGHTA and CDR2 FQGNSA. Losses at the gene ends were 0 bases for V and 3 bases for J; bases not matched to a gene: 5. The CDR3 is 16 amino acids. CDR3 sequence reads: CASSLAGGWNNQPQHF. In DNA form, the CDR3 reads TGTGCCAGCAGCTTAGCAGGGGGCTGGAACAATCAGCCCCAGCATTTT.

This clone was detected only a few times. The V and J genes are TRBV2 and TRBJ1-2, with D perhaps TRBD1 (5 bases). The CDR3 runs 14 residues. V lost 0 bases and J 7 bases, leaving 12 bases between the germline ends. CDR1 SNHLY and CDR2 FYNNEI come from the germline V gene. CDR3 loop: CASSEAQGVGGYTF. CDR3 in DNA: TGTGCCAGCAGTGAAGCGCAAGGGGTGGGTGGCTACACCTTC.

The genes are TRBV4-1 and TRBJ2-1, with 14 bases lining up with TRBD2. The CDR3 is made up of 18 amino acids. The germline gives CDR1 MGHRA, CDR2 YSYEKL. With 3 bases clipped from V and 4 bases from J, the junction kept 8 bases outside the gene matches. CDR3 nucleotide sequence: TGCGCCAGCAGCCAGGGACTAGCGGGGGTCCTTCCATACAATGAGCAGTTCTTC. Its protein is CASSQGLAGVLPYNEQFF.

This chain links TRBV28 with TRBJ2-7, with D possibly TRBD2 on 6 matching bases. With 6 bases removed from V and 0 bases from J, the gap between germline ends came to 15 bases. The CDR3 has 15 amino acids. Per germline, CDR1 MDHEN and CDR2 SYDVKM. CDR3 residues: CASSPGSSGSYEQYF. CDR3 bases: TGTGCCAGCAGCCCCGGTAGTAGCGGCTCCTACGAGCAGTACTTC.

This clone occurred a few times. The chain is built from TRBV28 and TRBJ1-6; 12 nucleotides match TRBD1. The CDR3 covers 13 residues. CDR1 is MDHEN, CDR2 SYDVKM, per germline. The V gene end was trimmed by 7 bases and the J gene end by 10 bases; junction bases not matched to a gene: 2. The CDR3 loop reads CASIGTGGSPLHF. The CDR3 DNA follows: TGTGCCAGCATCGGGACAGGGGGCTCACCCCTCCACTTT.

The J gene is TRBJ2-7, the V gene TRBV5-6; TRBD2 matches at 10 bases. V lost 5 bases to trimming and J lost 0 bases; unmatched junction nucleotides: 11. The length of the CDR3 is 17 residues. Germline CDR1 SGHDT, CDR2 YYEEEE. CDR3 bases: TGTGCCAGCAGTCATGACACTAGCGGGACTAGCTCCTACGAGCAGTACTTC. This gives the protein CASSHDTSGTSSYEQYF.

The genes are TRBV9 and TRBJ1-3; a possible D gene is TRBD1 (5 bases). This CDR3 has 17 residues. Trimming stripped 4 bases from V and 2 bases from J, with 19 bases between. Germline CDR1 SGDLS, CDR2 YYNGEE. The CDR3 is CASSPGTYRLTGNTIYF. DNA for the CDR3: TGTGCCAGCAGCCCGGGGACTTATCGACTAACTGGAAACACCATATATTTT.

The chain joins TRBV25-1 to TRBJ2-3, with 7 bases matching TRBD2. The CDR3 is 14 amino acids. The germline CDR1 and CDR2 sequences are MGHDK and SYGVNS. J was trimmed by 1 base and V by 6 bases; bases with no gene match: 4. CDR3 protein: CASRTAGGTDTQYF. DNA of the CDR3: TGTGCCAGCAGAACGGCGGGAGGCACAGATACGCAGTATTTT. Using reference TRBV25-1 and TRBJ2-3 for the parts outside the CDR3, the full variable domain is EADIYQTPRYLVIGTGKKITLECSQTMGHDKMYWYQQDPGMELHLIHYSYGVNSTEKGDLSSESTVSRIRTEHFPLTLESARPSHTSQYLCASRTAGGTDTQYFGPGTRLTVL.

The CDR3 DNA sequence: TGCGCCAGCAGACTCGGACAGGGTTTGGAGAAGCAGTACTTC. Translated: CASRLGQGLEKQYF. The J gene is TRBJ2-7, the V gene TRBV5-1; TRBD1 aligns across 8 bases. Losses at the gene ends were 5 bases for V and 8 bases for J; bases not matched to a gene: 12. The germline gives CDR1 SGHRS, CDR2 YFSETQ. The CDR3 totals 14 residues.

The rearrangement uses TRBV5-4 and TRBJ2-4; 11 bases align to TRBD2. Trimming at V came to 1 base and at J to 0 bases, leaving 3 bases not matched to a gene. Germline CDR1 and CDR2: SGHNT and YYREEE (reference sequence). There are 17 residues in the CDR3. The DNA of the CDR3 is TGTGCCAGCAGCTTGACTAGCGGGGGTGGAGCCAAAAACATTCAGTACTTC. It yields the protein CASSLTSGGGAKNIQYF. Complete variable domain (other parts from reference TRBV5-4 and TRBJ2-4): ETGVTQSPTHLIKTRGQQVTLRCSSQSGHNTVSWYQQALGQGPQFIFQYYREEENGRGNFPPRFSGLQFPNYSSELNVNALELDDSALYLCASSLTSGGGAKNIQYFGAGTRLSVL.

On this clone: The identical CDR3 is also encoded by other nucleotide sequences in the sample. The rearrangement uses TRBV5-1 and TRBJ2-3, with a weak D call TRBD1 (6 bases). This CDR3 comprises 14 residues. From germline, CDR1 is SGHRS and CDR2 YFSETQ. The V gene lost 4 bases and the J gene lost 2 bases, with 11 bases spanning the gap. CDR3 DNA: TGCGCCAGCAGCGGCGGACAGCCCACAGATACGCAGTATTTT. Protein product: CASSGGQPTDTQYF.

The CDR3: CASRRQGAAGELFF. The CDR3 DNA is TGTGCCAGCAGGAGACAGGGGGCCGCCGGGGAGCTGTTTTTT. The chain is built from TRBV27 and TRBJ2-2, with 10 positions matching TRBD1. The length of the CDR3 is 14 residues. The trim removed 6 bases at V and 6 bases at J, leaving 4 bases unmatched. CDR1 and CDR2 (germline): MNHEY, SMNVEV (reference sequence).

The chain carries TRBV6-5 and TRBJ2-5, with TRBD1 matching 7 bases. There are 12 residues in the CDR3. The trim removed 6 bases at V and 5 bases at J, leaving 3 bases unmatched. The germline CDR1 and CDR2 sequences are MNHEY and SVGAGI. The chain's CDR3 is CASRSGGETQYF. As DNA, the CDR3 is TGTGCCAGCAGGTCAGGGGGTGAGACCCAGTACTTC.

The V gene is TRBV3-1 (or the pseudogene TRBV3-2), the J gene TRBJ2-7; D gene ambiguous. This CDR3 spans 14 amino acids. Germline assignment: CDR1 LGHDT and CDR2 YNNKEL (reference sequence). V was clipped by 1 base and J by 2 bases, with 9 bases between them. CDR3 in DNA: TGTGCCAGCAGCCAAGCTTACAGAGCCTACGAGCAGTACTTC. Protein product: CASSQAYRAYEQYF.

In its sample, this clone was seen a few times. The chain couples TRBV5-5 to TRBJ2-7; D is possibly TRBD1 (6 bases). The CDR3 contains 13 residues. Trimming took off 4 bases at V and 2 bases at J, with 10 bases between the two ends. Germline V gene sequence: CDR1 SGHKS, CDR2 YYEKEE (reference sequence). The CDR3 nucleotides are TGTGCCAGCAGCACGGACAGTCCCTACGAGCAGTACTTC. Its translation: CASSTDSPYEQYF.

The chain recombines TRBV3-1 (or the pseudogene TRBV3-2) with TRBJ2-2, with D hard to call. CDR1 and CDR2 from the germline V gene are LGHDT and YNNKEL (reference sequence). V dropped 0 bases and J dropped 6 bases, with 8 bases sitting between them. This CDR3 has 14 residues. CDR3 loop: CASSQEKLAGELFF. The CDR3 DNA follows: TGTGCCAGCAGCCAAGAGAAGCTGGCCGGGGAGCTGTTTTTT.

The rearrangement uses TRBV20-1 and TRBJ1-2, with no clear D. With 4 bases removed from V and 2 bases from J, the gap between germline ends came to 5 bases. The CDR3 sequence is 11 residues long. Germline CDR1 is DFQATT and CDR2 is SNEGSKA (reference sequence). In DNA, the CDR3 is TGCAGTGCTACTAACAACTATGGCTACACCTTC. Its translation is CSATNNYGYTF.

This clone was seen a single time. V and J are TRBV20-1 and TRBJ1-4; D uncertain. Per the germline V gene, CDR1 is DFQATT and CDR2 is SNEGSKA (reference sequence). Trimming removed 6 bases from V and 5 bases from J, with 4 bases in between. The CDR3 covers 10 residues. CDR3 bases: TGCAGTGCCCGGAATGAAAAACTGTTTTTT. Protein: CSARNEKLFF.